This TCR beta chain came from a study of cytomegalovirus exposure and HLA in healthy donors. Only a few counts were recorded for this clone. Clones were read by immunoSEQ multiplex PCR, and TCRdb kept only the in-frame ones, dropping some. Here the sample spans some 270,000 clones, about 86% being singletons. Trimming pared 4 bases from V and 2 bases from J, leaving 3 bases between. Germline assignment: CDR1 SGHRS and CDR2 YFSETQ. The CDR3 loop spans 12 amino acids. Sequenced material: PBMCs. This chain connects TRBV5-1 to TRBJ2-2, with D unresolved. The sequence was collected from a woman aged 18-30 years in good health and CMV-seronegative. CDR3 sequence reads: CASSLNTGELFF. Written as DNA, the CDR3 is TGCGCCAGCAGCCTAAACACCGGGGAGCTGTTTTTT.